This T cell receptor (beta chain) emerged from a study of vaccination effects on CD4 cells after COVID-19. Study outcomes and limitations: The study had few convalescent patients and no early post-infection timepoints.

A word on this clone: Its antigen is not identified.

Sequencing in the ViraFEST assay came after antigen-specific CD4+ T cells had been expanded with viral peptide pools, which were used to stimulate PBMC. Scientists isolated CD4+ T cells after a roughly 9-day culture period ended. People in the vaccine group had not been infected with SARS-CoV-2 before, and their nucleocapsid antibodies were negative. The researchers cultured some 1.9 million PBMC per well with roughly 9.5 IU/ml IL-2 and approximately 9.3 ug/ml peptides. Half of the medium was exchanged for IL-2 medium on both days 3 and 7. V was pared by 5 bases and J by 6 bases, with 14 bases of the junction left unmatched. Germline V gene data show CDR1 as SGHTA and CDR2 as FQGTGA. This CDR3 is 19 amino acids long. The data were produced by immunoSEQ multiplex PCR, yet TCRdb's version contains in-frame clones alone and is incomplete. The sample yields approximately 44,000 clones, around three quarters seen once.

This sequence was found in a human donor who received a COVID-19 vaccine. Sample: CD4+ T cells from PBMCs cultured with HCoV-NL63 spike peptides, taken before COVID-19 vaccination. The rearrangement uses TRBV7-3 and TRBJ1-6, with 12 bases aligning to TRBD1. The CDR3 sequence: CASSRTGPGQGASNSPLHF. The CDR3 region has the DNA TGTGCCAGCAGCCGAACAGGGCCGGGACAGGGGGCAAGTAATTCACCCCTCCACTTT.